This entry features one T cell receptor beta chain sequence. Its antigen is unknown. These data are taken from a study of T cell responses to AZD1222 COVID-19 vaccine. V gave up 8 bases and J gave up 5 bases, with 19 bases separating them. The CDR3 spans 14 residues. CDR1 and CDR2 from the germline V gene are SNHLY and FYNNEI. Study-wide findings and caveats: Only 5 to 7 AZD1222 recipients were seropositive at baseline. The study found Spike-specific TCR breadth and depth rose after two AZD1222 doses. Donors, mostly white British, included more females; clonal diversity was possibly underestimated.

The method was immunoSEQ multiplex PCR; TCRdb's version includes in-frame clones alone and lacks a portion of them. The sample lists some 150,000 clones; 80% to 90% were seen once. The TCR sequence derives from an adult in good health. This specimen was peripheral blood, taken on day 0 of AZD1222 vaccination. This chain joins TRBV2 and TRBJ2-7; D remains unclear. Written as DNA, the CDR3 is TGTGCCAGCCGGCGTGCCCAGAGTGGCGACGAGCAGTACTTC. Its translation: CASRRAQSGDEQYF.